Detailed here is one T cell receptor beta chain. This clone's antigen is unknown. No much larger clone exists at a distance of one base, and base qualities are not known. Relative to germline, V is 6 bases shorter and J is 5 bases shorter, with 19 bases between their ends. The germline V gene specifies LGHNT as CDR1 and FRNRAP as CDR2. The CDR3 numbers 15 residues from cysteine through phenylalanine. Just CDR3 DNA is preserved here, 45 bases in frame from base 1. The method was the immunoSEQ multiplex PCR assay. The source is immuneACCESS, and TCRdb retained only in-frame sequences with V and J called. Part of the clones is not carried over; for the studies checked, unresolved V genes explain less than half of this, and the remainder is unexplained. The sample profile shows 70,000 or so clones; around nine tenths of them were found once. The leading ten clones occupy 15% to 20% of the sample. This sample was included in a study of control samples from healthy donors and cancer patients (dated by TCRdb to the early 2020s).

Recombination joined TRBV12-5 with TRBJ2-5; the D gene is perhaps TRBD1, from 6 matching bases. The sample comprised PBMCs. The receptor was isolated from a man between 60 and 75 years old with lung cancer. The DNA sequence reads TGTGCTAGTGGCCGGAACAGGGTTGCTCAGGAGACCCAGTACTTC. Translated, this gives CASGRNRVAQETQYF.